This passage covers 11 T cell receptor beta chains from one sample sequenced in a study of shared clonotypes between healthy human individuals. Method: immunoSEQ multiplex PCR; TCRdb's copy keeps in-frame clones and lacks some. In the table there are more than 2 million clones, 95% of which are singletons. The sample was naive CD4+ T cells sorted from blood. Documented subset: CD45RA+ positively selected. These receptors originate from a young man in good health.

The chain uses TRBV10-3 and TRBJ1-3; D is unresolved. This CDR3 is 15 amino acids long. Germline CDR1 and CDR2: ENHRY and SYGVKD. The germline V and J ends were trimmed by 3 bases and 4 bases, with 13 bases remaining between them. The CDR3: CAISDSGRGGNTIYF. The CDR3 nucleotides are TGTGCCATCAGTGATTCCGGGAGAGGCGGAAACACCATATATTTT.

The V gene is TRBV29-1, the J gene TRBJ2-7, with 7 bases that match TRBD2. J gave up 7 bases and V 2 bases, and 2 bases lay outside the gene matches. This CDR3 comprises 11 residues. Germline CDR1 reads SQVTM; CDR2 reads ANQGSEA. CDR3 sequence reads: CSVEQGGEQYF. The CDR3 DNA reads TGCAGCGTTGAACAGGGAGGGGAGCAGTACTTC.

The rearrangement links TRBV29-1 to TRBJ2-5, with 11 positions matching TRBD2. The CDR3 is 13 residues long. V was pared by 4 bases and J by 5 bases, with 3 bases of the junction left unmatched. Germline V gene sequence: CDR1 SQVTM, CDR2 ANQGSEA. The CDR3 DNA reads TGCAGCGTTGGTGGGACTAGCGGTGAGACCCAGTACTTC. Residues: CSVGGTSGETQYF.

The V and J genes are TRBV5-8 and TRBJ1-5; possible D gene TRBD1, 5 bases. The CDR3 runs to 14 residues. Germline lookup yields CDR1 SGHTS and CDR2 YDEGEE. V shed 1 base and J shed 6 bases, with 11 bases lying between them. The CDR3 loop reads CASSLLGGIQPQHF. The CDR3, as DNA: TGTGCCAGCAGCTTGTTGGGGGGAATTCAGCCCCAGCATTTT.

The V and J genes are TRBV4-3 and TRBJ2-1; D remains ambiguous. The CDR3 consists of 16 residues. Trimming removed 6 bases at V and 7 bases at J, with 22 bases between. Germline V gene data show CDR1 as LGHNA and CDR2 as YSLEER. The CDR3 loop is CASSYWGTVGGNEQFF. CDR3 sequence (DNA): TGCGCCAGCAGTTATTGGGGTACGGTGGGTGGGAATGAGCAGTTCTTC.

The chain has TRBV5-1 and TRBJ2-5; D unclear. Deletions cut 4 bases from V and 4 bases from J, with 11 bases between. Germline CDR1 reads SGHRS; CDR2 reads YFSETQ. CDR3 length: 13 amino acids. CDR3 region: CASSETLGETQYF. CDR3 sequence (DNA): TGCGCCAGCAGCGAGACATTGGGAGAGACCCAGTACTTC. Filled out from reference TRBV5-1 and TRBJ2-5, the complete variable domain reads KAGVTQTPRYLIKTRGQQVTLSCSPISGHRSVSWYQQTPGQGLQFLFEYFSETQRNKGNFPGRFSGRQFSNSRSEMNVSTLELGDSALYLCASSETLGETQYFGPGTRLLVL.

V usage is TRBV7-8 and J usage is TRBJ2-3, with no clear D. The germline V gene encodes CDR1 SGHVS and CDR2 FQNEAQ. Trimming removed 1 base from V and 12 bases from J, with 11 bases in between. The CDR3 sequence is 12 residues long. The CDR3 loop is CASSLVLNYQYF. The CDR3 DNA reads as TGTGCCAGCAGCTTAGTCTTGAACTACCAGTATTTT.

Comment on this clone: One end of the junction varies from germline; a read error may be responsible. The rearrangement joins TRBV7-9 to TRBJ2-3; 10 bases fit TRBD2. Germline V CDR1 and CDR2: SEHNR, FQNEAQ (reference sequence). This CDR3 has 15 residues. CDR3 sequence (DNA): TGTGCCAGCAGCGTAGCGGGAGGTGGCACAGATACGCAGTATTTT. Translation gives CASSVAGGGTDTQYF.

V usage is TRBV15 and J usage is TRBJ1-5; D perhaps matches TRBD1 (5 bases). Germline-derived CDR1 and CDR2 are LNHNV and YYDKDF (reference sequence). The CDR3 runs to 15 residues. Between the trimmed V and J ends, which lost 2 bases and 6 bases, there was a span of 14 bases. The CDR3 nucleotides are TGTGCCACCAGCAGACCACCCAGGGATAGTCAGCCCCAGCATTTT. As protein: CATSRPPRDSQPQHF.

In the case of this clone: Other DNA variants within this sample encode the same CDR3. The chain joins TRBV28 to TRBJ2-1, with TRBD2 identical over 11 bases. CDR1 and CDR2 from the germline V gene are MDHEN and SYDVKM. The length of the CDR3 is 15 residues. Trimming removed 5 bases from V and 4 bases from J; junction bases left unmatched: 4. CDR3 sequence (DNA): TGTGCCAGCAGTAGTAGCGGGGGGGCGTACAATGAGCAGTTCTTC. It encodes CASSSSGGAYNEQFF.

V gene TRBV11-1 combines with J gene TRBJ2-7, with 7 bases that match TRBD1. V lost 5 bases and J lost 2; bases outside the gene matches: 6. This CDR3 comprises 14 residues. Germline-derived CDR1 and CDR2 are SGHAT and FQDESV (reference sequence). The CDR3 DNA reads TGTGCCAGCAGCCCAGACAGGGAGACCTACGAGCAGTACTTC. Translating it yields CASSPDRETYEQYF.